Reported below is one TCR beta chain. The sample is drawn from a study of shared clonotypes between healthy human individuals. This CDR3 is 15 amino acids long. CDR1 is SNHLY and CDR2 is FYNNEI in the germline V gene. Trimming at V came to 7 bases and at J to 4 bases, leaving 5 bases not matched to a gene. What was sequenced on ten immunoSEQ deep assay plates was unsorted PBMC DNA. The authors' processing: For the immunoSEQ data, sequences were junction-only without quality scores, so filtering differed. Measured with immunoSEQ multiplex PCR; TCRdb has only the in-frame clones, and not every one. That table gives V, J and clone size, and the DNA gave D and trimming. Among about 520,000 clones listed, around four fifths were seen once.

V usage is TRBV2 and J usage is TRBJ2-7; 15 nucleotides match TRBD2. The receptor comes from a woman aged 40 to 50 in good health. Some clones in this sample may be carry-over from other donors' samples. The sequencing input was PBMCs. CDR3 coding DNA: TGTGCCAGCACCCTAGGACTAGCGGGAGGGTACGAGCAGTACTTC. It translates to CASTLGLAGGYEQYF.